A single sample is the source of the 26 T cell receptor beta chains below, sequenced in a study of blood T cell repertoires in COVID-19. The repertoire was sequenced with immunoSEQ multiplex PCR; TCRdb's copy has only in-frame clones and lacks some. This sample has approximately 260,000 clones, with approximately 87% found just once. What was sequenced was peripheral blood. The receptors here all came from a man aged 60 to 69 who had recovered from COVID-19.

This clone was recorded once. The chain uses TRBV6-1 and TRBJ1-5, with unresolved D. Trimming took off 2 bases at V and 0 bases at J, with 5 bases between the two ends. The CDR3 contains 14 residues. The germline V gene has CDR1 MNHNS and CDR2 SASEGT. CDR3: CASSENYSNQPQHF. In DNA form, the CDR3 reads TGTGCCAGCAGTGAAAACTATAGCAATCAGCCCCAGCATTTT.

The chain employs TRBV9 and TRBJ2-3, with TRBD2 matching over 12 bases. The germline V gene encodes CDR1 SGDLS and CDR2 YYNGEE. The CDR3 is made up of 18 amino acids. Germline trimming cut 4 bases from V and 4 bases from J; bases unmatched to any gene: 13. The CDR3 here is CASSLRTSGNSWADTQYF. CDR3 DNA sequence: TGTGCCAGCAGCCTAAGGACTAGCGGGAACTCATGGGCAGATACGCAGTATTTT.

This rearrangement joins TRBV5-4 to TRBJ2-1; D remains ambiguous. From germline, CDR1 is SGHNT and CDR2 YYREEE (reference sequence). Trimming stripped 4 bases from V and 8 bases from J, with 19 bases between. The CDR3 loop spans 15 amino acids. The CDR3 loop is CASSDRRSRSDEQFF. The CDR3 DNA reads as TGTGCCAGCAGCGATCGGCGGTCAAGGTCGGATGAGCAGTTCTTC.

The V and J genes are TRBV27 and TRBJ2-3; 12 bases line up with TRBD2. V was pared by 5 bases and J by 3 bases, with 9 bases of the junction left unmatched. The CDR3 contains 17 residues. The germline gives CDR1 MNHEY, CDR2 SMNVEV (reference sequence). CDR3 DNA: TGTGCCAGCAGTCCAACGAGACTAGCGGGAGAGACAGATACGCAGTATTTT. It codes for CASSPTRLAGETDTQYF.

The CDR3 spells CSIRDSIYGYTF. The CDR3 DNA follows: TGCAGCATCCGGGACAGCATCTATGGCTACACCTTC. This chain links TRBV29-1 with TRBJ1-2; TRBD1 matches at 7 bases. Trimming at V came to 8 bases and at J to 4 bases, leaving 7 bases not matched to a gene. The CDR3 contains 12 residues. Germline V gene data show CDR1 as SQVTM and CDR2 as ANQGSEA.

This rearrangement joins TRBV11-2 to TRBJ1-1; possible D gene TRBD1, 5 bases. The CDR3 sequence is 15 residues long. V gave up 2 bases and J gave up 4 bases, with 14 bases separating them. Germline V gives CDR1 SGHAT, CDR2 FQNNGV. The chain's CDR3 is CASSLLSSGFTEAFF. The CDR3 DNA sequence: TGTGCCAGCAGCTTATTATCGTCAGGGTTCACTGAAGCTTTCTTT.

The gene calls are TRBV2 and TRBJ1-1; the D gene is possibly TRBD1 (5 bases). This CDR3 spans 13 amino acids. Germline CDR1 is SNHLY and CDR2 is FYNNEI. The ends were cut back, 10 bases at V and 5 bases at J, with 17 bases in the middle. The CDR3 DNA follows: TGTGCCACCAGACAGACCGAGCGGACTGAAGCTTTCTTT. As protein: CATRQTERTEAFF.

This chain uses TRBV18 with TRBJ2-1, with a possible D match to TRBD1 (5 bases). Trimming shortened V by 3 bases and J by 0 bases, and 9 bases separated the two germline ends. The CDR3 loop spans 15 amino acids. The V gene's germline CDR1 is KGHSH and CDR2 LQKENI. CDR3 sequence: CASSPQQDSYNEQFF. CDR3 bases: TGTGCCAGCTCACCGCAACAGGACTCCTACAATGAGCAGTTCTTC. Full variable domain (rest looked up from reference TRBV18 and TRBJ2-1): NAGVMQNPRHLVRRRGQEARLRCSPMKGHSHVYWYRQLPEEGLKFMVYLQKENIIDESGMPKERFSAEFPKEGPSILRIQQVVRGDSAAYFCASSPQQDSYNEQFFGPGTRLTVL.

Details on this clone: This sequence may be a read error, since a much larger clone differs from it by one base. This chain connects TRBV5-4 to TRBJ2-5, with D tentatively TRBD1 (5 bases). The CDR3 totals 13 residues. Looked up from germline, CDR1 is SGHNT and CDR2 is YYREEE (reference sequence). V lost 0 bases to trimming and J lost 3 bases, with 6 bases between them. The CDR3 sequence is CASSLDRKETQYF. CDR3 sequence (DNA): TGTGCCAGCAGCTTGGACAGGAAAGAGACCCAGTACTTC.

This sequence joins TRBV6-5 and TRBJ2-7; 15 bases line up with TRBD2. Trimming cost V 6 bases and J 12 bases; bases outside gene matches: 9. Germline CDR1 and CDR2: MNHEY and SVGAGI. The CDR3 consists of 14 residues. The CDR3 here is CASRGRTSGRAPYF. The CDR3, as DNA: TGTGCCAGCAGAGGACGGACTAGCGGGAGGGCCCCGTACTTC.

This clone was recorded a few times. The V call is TRBV3-1 (or the pseudogene TRBV3-2), the J call TRBJ1-5, with no clear D. The length of the CDR3 is 17 residues. V gave up 4 bases and J gave up 7 bases, with 23 bases separating them. CDR1 and CDR2 (germline): LGHDT, YNNKEL (reference sequence). The CDR3 DNA follows: TGTGCCAGCAGCCCCGTGTGGTATCGGGTTCGAGGGCAGCCCCAGCATTTT. The encoded protein is CASSPVWYRVRGQPQHF.

This rearrangement joins TRBV5-6 to TRBJ2-3, with D possibly TRBD1 on 5 matching bases. The CDR3 has 16 residues. CDR1 is SGHDT, CDR2 YYEEEE, per germline. Trimming stripped 0 bases from V and 4 bases from J, with 15 bases between. In nucleotides, the CDR3 is TGTGCCAGCAGCTTGGAGGGCAGGGTTAGTCCAGATACGCAGTATTTT. This codes for CASSLEGRVSPDTQYF.

The V and J genes are TRBV6-6 and TRBJ2-3, with TRBD1 identical over 7 bases. CDR1 and CDR2 from the germline V gene are MNHNY and SVGAGI (reference sequence). The CDR3 contains 15 residues. V was pared by 6 bases and J by 4 bases, with 10 bases of the junction left unmatched. The DNA of the CDR3 is TGTGCCAGCAGCGTGACAGGGCCCTCCGCAGATACGCAGTATTTT. The encoded protein is CASSVTGPSADTQYF.

The V gene is TRBV7-8, the J gene TRBJ2-2; D might be TRBD2 (5 bases). Germline lookup yields CDR1 SGHVS and CDR2 FQNEAQ. This CDR3 is built from 15 residues. The V end lost 2 bases, the J end lost 5 bases, and 12 bases lay between the germline ends. The CDR3: CASSLSGIPTGELFF. CDR3 in DNA: TGTGCCAGCAGCTTATCCGGGATCCCAACCGGGGAGCTGTTTTTT.

V gene TRBV19 combines with J gene TRBJ1-1, with D uncertain. Trimming stripped 4 bases from V and 5 bases from J, with 20 bases between. This CDR3 comprises 16 residues. CDR1 LNHDA and CDR2 SQIVND come from the germline V gene (reference sequence). CDR3 residues: CASSTPGGGWWTEAFF. The CDR3 DNA is TGTGCCAGTAGTACTCCAGGAGGAGGGTGGTGGACTGAAGCTTTCTTT. The complete variable domain, with remaining parts taken from reference TRBV19 and TRBJ1-1, reads DGGITQSPKYLFRKEGQNVTLSCEQNLNHDAMYWYRQDPGQGLRLIYYSQIVNDFQKGDIAEGYSVSREKKESFPLTVTSAQKNPTAFYLCASSTPGGGWWTEAFFGQGTRLTVV.

The chain carries TRBV29-1 and TRBJ1-2, with a weak D call TRBD1 (5 bases). This CDR3 is built from 14 residues. Per germline, CDR1 SQVTM and CDR2 ANQGSEA. Trimming shortened V by 3 bases and J by 0 bases, and 11 bases separated the two germline ends. CDR3 sequence reads: CSVDRGQPNYGYTF. CDR3 bases: TGCAGCGTTGATAGGGGTCAGCCTAACTATGGCTACACCTTC.

This clone showed up just once. The chain uses TRBV3-1 (or the pseudogene TRBV3-2) and TRBJ2-7; 10 bases fit TRBD1. CDR1 is LGHDT and CDR2 is YNNKEL in the germline V gene (reference sequence). Trimming took 3 bases from V and 2 from J; bases not matched to a gene: 1. CDR3 length: 14 residues. CDR3 protein: CASSQGQGTYEQYF. For the CDR3, the DNA is TGTGCCAGCAGCCAGGGACAGGGGACCTACGAGCAGTACTTC.

The chain employs TRBV3-1 (or the pseudogene TRBV3-2) and TRBJ2-7, with 7 bases matching TRBD2. V dropped 0 bases and J dropped 8; count of bases not matched to a gene: 1. Germline assignment: CDR1 LGHDT and CDR2 YNNKEL (reference sequence). The CDR3 runs 12 residues. Here the CDR3 reads CASSQEGGKQYF. The CDR3, as DNA: TGTGCCAGCAGCCAAGAGGGAGGGAAGCAGTACTTC.

V and J are TRBV2 and TRBJ2-5; tentatively, D is TRBD2 (6 bases). This CDR3 comprises 15 residues. V was cut by 6 bases and J by 6 bases, with 20 bases left in between. The germline gives CDR1 SNHLY, CDR2 FYNNEI. The DNA of the CDR3 is TGTGCCAGCAGAGACCATAGCGGCGGAGGGAAGACCCAGTACTTC. This codes for CASRDHSGGGKTQYF.

The V call is TRBV9, the J call TRBJ2-7; the match to TRBD1 covers 9 bases. Germline CDR1 reads SGDLS; CDR2 reads YYNGEE. This CDR3 comprises 15 residues. The ends lost 0 bases at V and 5 bases at J; junction bases unmatched: 6. The CDR3 loop is CASSVGMGQGHEQYF. The CDR3 DNA follows: TGTGCCAGCAGCGTAGGGATGGGACAGGGTCACGAGCAGTACTTC.

The J gene is TRBJ2-1, the V gene TRBV7-2, with D possibly being TRBD2 (5 bases). Germline V gene lookup returns CDR1 SGHTA and CDR2 FQGNSA. Deletions cut 6 bases from V and 4 bases from J, with 16 bases between. The CDR3 is made up of 15 amino acids. The CDR3 is CASRREQTNYNEQFF. CDR3 sequence (DNA): TGTGCCAGCAGGAGGGAGCAGACGAATTACAATGAGCAGTTCTTC.

This clone was seen just once. This rearrangement joins TRBV2 to TRBJ2-2; D ambiguous. The CDR3 spans 15 residues. Germline-derived CDR1 and CDR2 are SNHLY and FYNNEI. The V end lost 4 bases, the J end lost 1 base, and 10 bases lay between the germline ends. The CDR3 coding sequence is TGTGCCAGCAGTGTATCGGCAGGGAACACCGGGGAGCTGTTTTTT. Amino acid sequence: CASSVSAGNTGELFF.

The rearrangement joins TRBV6-5 to TRBJ2-7, with 7 positions matching TRBD1. The CDR3 runs 13 residues. After removal of 6 bases from V and 3 bases from J, the junction contained 5 bases not matched to a gene. Looked up from germline, CDR1 is MNHEY and CDR2 is SVGAGI. The CDR3 loop is CASRQTGFYEQYF. The DNA of the CDR3 is TGTGCCAGCAGACAGACAGGGTTCTACGAGCAGTACTTC.

The chain links TRBV7-2 to TRBJ2-2; D unclear. V was pared by 5 bases and J by 5 bases, with 15 bases between. The CDR3 consists of 15 residues. The germline V gene encodes CDR1 SGHTA and CDR2 FQGNSA. For the CDR3, the DNA is TGTGCCAGCAGCCAGCAGCCCAGGAAGACCGGGGAGCTGTTTTTT. Encoded protein: CASSQQPRKTGELFF.

The V and J genes are TRBV6-5 and TRBJ2-7; TRBD1 aligns across 7 bases. CDR3 length: 14 residues. Per germline, CDR1 MNHEY and CDR2 SVGAGI. The V segment lost 6 bases and the J segment 4 bases; nucleotides outside the gene matches: 9. The CDR3 bases are TGTGCCAGCAGAGCGACAGGGTTCTCGTACGAGCAGTACTTC. Translating it yields CASRATGFSYEQYF.

The chain combines TRBV19 with TRBJ1-4; maybe TRBD1 (6 bases). The CDR3 consists of 15 residues. CDR1 and CDR2 (germline): LNHDA, SQIVND (reference sequence). V lost 6 bases to trimming and J lost 3 bases, with 14 bases between them. This chain's CDR3 is CASRQDRSPNEKLFF. The CDR3 DNA follows: TGTGCCAGTAGACAAGACAGGTCGCCTAATGAAAAACTGTTTTTT.